The sequence of this T cell receptor (beta chain) was determined in a study of blood T cell repertoires in COVID-19. Whole-study context: Collection of acute and convalescent COVID-19 samples took place in the United States, Italy and Spain. From T cells, B-cell-depleted T cells, or PBMCs came the material, which was cDNA or gDNA.

The CDR3 spans 15 residues. V lost 5 bases to trimming and J lost 9 bases; unmatched junction nucleotides: 8. Per germline, CDR1 SNHLY and CDR2 FYNNEI. Seattle's enrolled individuals joined amid active infection and were then monitored longitudinally. Authors' data handling: Estimated nucleated cell counts came from reference gene primer amplification. Produced via immunoSEQ multiplex PCR; TCRdb's table is partial and in-frame only. V and J calls and clone size are copied from that table; D and trimming were computed from the DNA. The sample has 300,000 to 400,000 clones; 88% are singletons. What was sequenced was peripheral blood. The sequence derives from a woman aged 70-85 years with COVID-19, enrolled during active disease. The chain couples TRBV2 to TRBJ2-1, with TRBD2 identical over 12 bases. The CDR3 here is CASSRTSGDGREQFF. The DNA of the CDR3 is TGTGCCAGCAGTCGGACTAGCGGGGACGGTCGTGAGCAGTTCTTC.